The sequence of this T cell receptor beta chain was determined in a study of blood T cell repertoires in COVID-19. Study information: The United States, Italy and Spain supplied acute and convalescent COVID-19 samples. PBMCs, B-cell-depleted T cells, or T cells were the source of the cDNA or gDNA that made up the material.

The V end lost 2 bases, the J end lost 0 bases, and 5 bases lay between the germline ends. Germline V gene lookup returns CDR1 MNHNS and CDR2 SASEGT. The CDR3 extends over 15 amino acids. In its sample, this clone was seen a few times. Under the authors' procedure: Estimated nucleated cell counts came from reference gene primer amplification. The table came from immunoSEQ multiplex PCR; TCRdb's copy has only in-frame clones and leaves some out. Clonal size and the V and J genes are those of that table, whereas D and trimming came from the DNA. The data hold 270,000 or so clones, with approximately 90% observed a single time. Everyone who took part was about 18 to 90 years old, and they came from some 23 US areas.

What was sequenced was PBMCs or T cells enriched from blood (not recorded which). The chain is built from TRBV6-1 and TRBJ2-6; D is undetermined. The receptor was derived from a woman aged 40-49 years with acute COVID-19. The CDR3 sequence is CASSEKYSGANVLTF. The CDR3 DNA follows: TGTGCCAGCAGTGAAAAATACTCTGGGGCCAACGTCCTGACTTTC.